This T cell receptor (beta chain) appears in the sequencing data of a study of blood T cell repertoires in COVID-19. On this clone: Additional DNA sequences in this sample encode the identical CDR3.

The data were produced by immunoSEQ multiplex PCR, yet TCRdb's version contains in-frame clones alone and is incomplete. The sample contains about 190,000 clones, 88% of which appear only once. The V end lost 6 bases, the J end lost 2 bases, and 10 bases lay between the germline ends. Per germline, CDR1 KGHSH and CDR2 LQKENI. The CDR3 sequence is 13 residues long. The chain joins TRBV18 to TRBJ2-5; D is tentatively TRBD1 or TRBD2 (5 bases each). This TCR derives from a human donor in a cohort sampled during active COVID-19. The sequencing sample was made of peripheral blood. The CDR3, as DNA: TGTGCCAGCTCTCCAGGGAGACAAGAGACCCAGTACTTC. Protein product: CASSPGRQETQYF. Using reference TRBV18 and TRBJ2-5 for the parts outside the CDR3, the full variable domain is NAGVMQNPRHLVRRRGQEARLRCSPMKGHSHVYWYRQLPEEGLKFMVYLQKENIIDESGMPKERFSAEFPKEGPSILRIQQVVRGDSAAYFCASSPGRQETQYFGPGTRLLVL.